Sequencing of this TCR beta chain was carried out in a study of primary melanoma T cells and metastatic recurrence. Comment on this clone: Its antigen is not identified.

Here immunoSEQ multiplex PCR was the method, and the copy in TCRdb shows in-frame clones only, minus some. Here the sample spans over 3,000 clones, around 80% being singletons. V was trimmed by 6 bases and J by 3 bases, leaving 14 bases between them. CDR3 size: 15 residues. The germline gives CDR1 KGHSH, CDR2 LQKENI. Study results and caveats: A T-cell-mediated antitumor response in primary melanoma was only suggested.

Material: melanoma tumor tissue. The clonotype comes from a human donor with melanoma. The gene calls are TRBV18 and TRBJ1-4; possible D gene TRBD1, 6 bases. DNA for the CDR3: TGTGCCAGCTCCAGATTACAGGGAGCTAATGAAAAACTGTTTTTT. Translation gives CASSRLQGANEKLFF.